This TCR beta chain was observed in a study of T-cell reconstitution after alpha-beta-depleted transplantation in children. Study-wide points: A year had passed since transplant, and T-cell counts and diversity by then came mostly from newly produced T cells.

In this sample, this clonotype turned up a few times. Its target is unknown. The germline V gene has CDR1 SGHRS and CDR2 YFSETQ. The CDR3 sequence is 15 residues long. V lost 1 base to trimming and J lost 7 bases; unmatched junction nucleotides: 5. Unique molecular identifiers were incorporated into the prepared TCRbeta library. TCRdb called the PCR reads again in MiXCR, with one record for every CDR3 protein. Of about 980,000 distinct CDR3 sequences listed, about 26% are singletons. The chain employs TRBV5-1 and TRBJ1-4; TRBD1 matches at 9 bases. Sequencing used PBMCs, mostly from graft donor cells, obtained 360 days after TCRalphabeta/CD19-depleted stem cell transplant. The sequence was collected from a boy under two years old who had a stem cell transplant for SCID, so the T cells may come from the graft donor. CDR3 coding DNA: TGCGCCAGCAGCTTGACAGGGGGACAGGGTGAAAAACTGTTTTTT. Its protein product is CASSLTGGQGEKLFF.